These 27 T cell receptor beta chains were all obtained from the same sample, sequenced in a study of blood T cell repertoires in COVID-19. Libraries were prepared by immunoSEQ multiplex PCR; TCRdb keeps only in-frame clonotypes and omits some of them. The profile covers roughly 320,000 clones, with over 85% appearing a single time and 1.8% taken by the ten largest. Input material: peripheral blood. The receptor set was obtained from a woman under 40 with COVID-19, enrolled during active disease.

This chain connects TRBV29-1 to TRBJ1-1, with D maybe TRBD1 (6 bases). Germline V gene data show CDR1 as SQVTM and CDR2 as ANQGSEA. Trimming removed 7 bases at V and 4 bases at J, with 16 bases between. The CDR3 runs to 13 residues. The CDR3 nucleotides are TGCAGCGGCCTGGGGCAGGGGATCACTGAAGCTTTCTTT. Translation gives CSGLGQGITEAFF.

The chain employs TRBV6-1 and TRBJ1-3, with a possible D match to TRBD1 (5 bases). Germline-derived CDR1 and CDR2 are MNHNS and SASEGT. The CDR3 has 16 amino acids. V lost 1 base to trimming and J lost 0 bases, with 10 bases between them. Here the CDR3 DNA reads TGTGCCAGCAGTGAAGGGGGGGTGGTCTCTGGAAACACCATATATTTT. Its protein product is CASSEGGVVSGNTIYF.

This rearrangement joins TRBV7-3 to TRBJ1-1; D perhaps matches TRBD1 (6 bases). Germline V CDR1 and CDR2: SGHTA, FQGTGA. The CDR3 consists of 15 residues. The V gene lost 5 bases and the J gene lost 1 base, with 14 bases spanning the gap. CDR3 in amino acids: CASSHLDRTNTEAFF. The CDR3 bases are TGTGCCAGCAGCCACTTGGACAGAACGAACACTGAAGCTTTCTTT. The variable domain in full, with the rest retrieved from reference TRBV7-3 and TRBJ1-1, is GAGVSQTPSNKVTEKGKYVELRCDPISGHTALYWYRQSLGQGPEFLIYFQGTGAADDSGLPNDRFFAVRPEGSVSTLKIQRTERGDSAVYLCASSHLDRTNTEAFFGQGTRLTVV.

The chain is built from TRBV29-1 and TRBJ1-1; 8 bases align to TRBD1. V dropped 7 bases and J dropped 0; count of bases not matched to a gene: 10. Per the germline V gene, CDR1 is SQVTM and CDR2 is ANQGSEA. The CDR3 totals 15 residues. The CDR3 sequence: CSGLGGQGLNTEAFF. The CDR3 region has the DNA TGCAGCGGACTGGGCGGACAGGGCCTGAACACTGAAGCTTTCTTT.

This clone was found once. The rearrangement links TRBV19 to TRBJ1-5; 8 positions match TRBD1. Unmatched junction bases numbered 4, after V lost 6 bases and J lost 0 bases. This CDR3 contains 15 residues. Per germline, CDR1 LNHDA and CDR2 SQIVND (reference sequence). CDR3 sequence: CASRGQAYSNQPQHF. The DNA for the CDR3 is TGTGCCAGTAGGGGACAGGCATATAGCAATCAGCCCCAGCATTTT.

A word on this clone: The junction departs from the called germline gene at one end, perhaps through a read error. In DNA, the CDR3 is TGTGCCAGCAGTTTAAACAGGGACACTGAAGCTTTCTTT. Translated, it gives CASSLNRDTEAFF. This sequence joins TRBV7-3 and TRBJ1-1; D is possibly TRBD1 (6 bases). Looked up from germline, CDR1 is SGHTA and CDR2 is FQGTGA. There are 13 residues in the CDR3.

The chain uses TRBV4-1 and TRBJ1-4; a possible D gene is TRBD1 (6 bases). CDR1 and CDR2 from the germline V gene are MGHRA and YSYEKL. The germline V and J ends were trimmed by 1 base and 2 bases, with 17 bases remaining between them. The length of the CDR3 is 18 residues. The CDR3 nucleotides read TGCGCCAGCAGCCAAGCTTCCATTGGGGGCGTTACTAATGAAAAACTGTTTTTT. Its protein product is CASSQASIGGVTNEKLFF.

J is TRBJ1-1 and V is TRBV18; D unresolved. Germline V gene sequence: CDR1 KGHSH, CDR2 LQKENI. The CDR3 runs 12 residues. V dropped 3 bases and J dropped 1 base, with 3 bases sitting between them. For the CDR3, the DNA is TGTGCCAGCTCACCTCAGAACACTGAAGCTTTCTTT. This encodes CASSPQNTEAFF.

The gene calls are TRBV2 and TRBJ1-1, with D possibly TRBD1 on 6 matching bases. The CDR3 runs 17 residues. The V end lost 8 bases, the J end lost 0 bases, and 22 bases lay between the germline ends. Germline V gives CDR1 SNHLY, CDR2 FYNNEI. The chain's CDR3 is CASRKTGVSGMNTEAFF. CDR3 in DNA: TGTGCCAGCCGTAAGACAGGAGTATCAGGCATGAACACTGAAGCTTTCTTT. The variable domain in full, with the rest retrieved from reference TRBV2 and TRBJ1-1, is EPEVTQTPSHQVTQMGQEVILRCVPISNHLYFYWYRQILGQKVEFLVSFYNNEISEKSEIFDDQFSVERPDGSNFTLKIRSTKLEDSAMYFCASRKTGVSGMNTEAFFGQGTRLTVV.

This clone was detected a few times. This chain uses TRBV27 with TRBJ1-2; no firm D call. V lost 9 bases and J lost 4, with 9 bases in between. Germline assignment: CDR1 MNHEY and CDR2 SMNVEV (reference sequence). The CDR3 is made up of 11 amino acids. The CDR3 DNA sequence: TGTGCCAGTCTCGGGTTCTATGGCTACACCTTC. It specifies CASLGFYGYTF.

The CDR3 DNA reads as TGTGCCAGCAGCCCACGGGGACAGGGAGGCGGCTACACCTTC. Translated: CASSPRGQGGGYTF. This sequence joins TRBV7-8 and TRBJ1-2, with 9 bases matching TRBD1. Trimming at V came to 5 bases and at J to 8 bases, leaving 9 bases not matched to a gene. This CDR3 contains 14 residues. Germline V gene lookup returns CDR1 SGHVS and CDR2 FQNEAQ.

This chain uses TRBV29-1 with TRBJ2-5; D might be TRBD1 (6 bases). The CDR3 loop spans 15 amino acids. Germline lookup yields CDR1 SQVTM and CDR2 ANQGSEA. V lost 7 bases and J 2 bases, leaving 20 bases between the germline ends. CDR3 nucleotides: TGCAGCGGCCAAAAGGACAGTTTAGTTCAAGAGACCCAGTACTTC. It encodes CSGQKDSLVQETQYF.

This chain uses TRBV24-1 with TRBJ2-1, with a possible D match to TRBD1 (6 bases). Trimming took off 4 bases at V and 6 bases at J, with 21 bases between the two ends. Germline CDR1 and CDR2: KGHDR and SFDVKD. The CDR3 has 17 amino acids. As DNA, the CDR3 is TGTGCCACCAGTGACAGAAGTCCCGGGACATCTACCAATGAGCAGTTCTTC. As protein: CATSDRSPGTSTNEQFF.

The rearrangement uses TRBV3-1 (or the pseudogene TRBV3-2) and TRBJ1-4; TRBD1 agrees at 11 bases. J was trimmed by 7 bases and V by 2 bases; bases with no gene match: 6. The V gene's germline CDR1 is LGHDT and CDR2 YNNKEL (reference sequence). This CDR3 spans 16 amino acids. CDR3 amino acids: CASSQYGQGAGEKLFF. The DNA of the CDR3 is TGTGCCAGCAGCCAATACGGACAGGGGGCAGGTGAAAAACTGTTTTTT.

The gene calls are TRBV7-2 and TRBJ2-5; no clear D gene. The CDR3 has 14 amino acids. Germline CDR1 SGHTA, CDR2 FQGNSA. The germline V and J ends were trimmed by 2 bases and 5 bases, with 12 bases remaining between them. CDR3 in amino acids: CASSLRWQRETQYF. CDR3 in DNA: TGTGCCAGCAGCTTACGGTGGCAGAGGGAGACCCAGTACTTC.

In the case of this clone: The sample carries other DNA sequences with the same CDR3. The chain combines TRBV29-1 with TRBJ1-1; no clear D gene. Germline lookup yields CDR1 SQVTM and CDR2 ANQGSEA. This CDR3 is built from 11 residues. The V end was cut by 5 bases, the J end by 1 base, with 5 bases between. CDR3 amino acids: CSVRENTEAFF. The CDR3 DNA reads TGCAGCGTTCGGGAGAACACTGAAGCTTTCTTT.

The chain combines TRBV24-1 with TRBJ2-5; 10 bases agree with TRBD1. The CDR3 contains 15 residues. J was trimmed by 5 bases and V by 5 bases; bases with no gene match: 7. Germline-derived CDR1 and CDR2 are KGHDR and SFDVKD. The CDR3 sequence: CATSVGGTGVETQYF. In nucleotides, the CDR3 is TGTGCCACCAGTGTAGGCGGGACAGGGGTGGAGACCCAGTACTTC.

CDR3 sequence (DNA): TGCGCCAGCAGCCGGACTGAGAACACCGGCGGGCTGTTTTTT. Translated, it gives CASSRTENTGGLFF. The chain has TRBV5-1 and TRBJ2-2; D perhaps matches TRBD2 (5 bases). Germline V gene sequence: CDR1 SGHRS, CDR2 YFSETQ. The CDR3 loop spans 14 amino acids. Trimming cost V 4 bases and J 13 bases, with 20 bases left between them.

The rearrangement links TRBV29-1 to TRBJ2-7, with TRBD1 matching over 7 bases. The junction had 21 bases not matched to a gene; V was cut back by 1 base and J by 6 bases. This CDR3 is built from 18 residues. Germline V gene data show CDR1 as SQVTM and CDR2 as ANQGSEA. The CDR3 region is CSVEGLLRQGDSGIEQYF. The CDR3 coding sequence is TGCAGCGTTGAAGGCCTTCTCCGACAGGGTGATTCAGGAATCGAGCAGTACTTC.

V is TRBV28 and J is TRBJ2-1; D might be TRBD2 (5 bases). V shed 6 bases and J shed 9 bases, with 18 bases lying between them. Germline V gene data show CDR1 as MDHEN and CDR2 as SYDVKM. The CDR3 loop spans 14 amino acids. CDR3 nucleotides: TGTGCCAGCAGGAGTCCGGGGTCAGTGGGTGAGCAGTTCTTC. As protein: CASRSPGSVGEQFF.

This chain links TRBV4-1 with TRBJ1-3; D call uncertain. Germline V lookup: CDR1 MGHRA, CDR2 YSYEKL. The CDR3 has 11 residues. Trimming left V 1 base short and J 11 bases short, with 6 bases between. Here the CDR3 DNA reads TGCGCCAGCAGCCAAGGGCTCCCCATATATTTT. This translates into CASSQGLPIYF.

The chain uses TRBV7-9 and TRBJ2-7; weak D call: TRBD1 (6 bases). The CDR3 is made up of 16 amino acids. Per germline, CDR1 SEHNR and CDR2 FQNEAQ (reference sequence). V gave up 4 bases and J gave up 4 bases, with 20 bases separating them. The CDR3 here is CASSSDSTSRFYEQYF. As DNA, the CDR3 is TGTGCCAGCAGCTCGGACAGCACGAGTCGGTTTTACGAGCAGTACTTC.

This sequence joins TRBV2 and TRBJ2-2; TRBD1 aligns across 7 bases. Germline lookup yields CDR1 SNHLY and CDR2 FYNNEI. J gave up 0 bases and V 5 bases, and 3 bases lay outside the gene matches. The CDR3 consists of 15 residues. The DNA of the CDR3 is TGTGCCAGCAGTTTGGGACAGACGAACACCGGGGAGCTGTTTTTT. Translation gives CASSLGQTNTGELFF. Full variable domain (remainder filled in from reference TRBV2 and TRBJ2-2): EPEVTQTPSHQVTQMGQEVILRCVPISNHLYFYWYRQILGQKVEFLVSFYNNEISEKSEIFDDQFSVERPDGSNFTLKIRSTKLEDSAMYFCASSLGQTNTGELFFGEGSRLTVL.

V gene TRBV5-4 combines with J gene TRBJ1-6, with D hard to call. This CDR3 region has 14 residues. V dropped 2 bases and J dropped 7 bases, with 10 bases sitting between them. Germline loops: CDR1 SGHNT, CDR2 YYREEE (reference sequence). CDR3 sequence (DNA): TGTGCCAGCAGCTTTAATACACCAAATTCACCCCTCCACTTT. Amino acid sequence: CASSFNTPNSPLHF.

This clone was observed a single time. J is TRBJ2-2 and V is TRBV5-1, with D perhaps TRBD1 (5 bases). This CDR3 comprises 15 residues. Germline lookup yields CDR1 SGHRS and CDR2 YFSETQ. V was pared by 0 bases and J by 4 bases, with 10 bases between. This CDR3 reads CASSLAQASTGELFF. The CDR3, as DNA: TGCGCCAGCAGCTTGGCACAGGCGAGCACCGGGGAGCTGTTTTTT.

This chain uses TRBV7-3 with TRBJ2-1, with 7 bases lining up with TRBD2. Germline-derived CDR1 and CDR2 are SGHTA and FQGTGA. Trimming at V came to 4 bases and at J to 7 bases, leaving 10 bases not matched to a gene. The CDR3 is 15 residues long. CDR3 loop: CASSSPLAASNEQFF. Written as DNA, the CDR3 is TGTGCCAGCAGCTCCCCCCTAGCGGCATCTAATGAGCAGTTCTTC. Full variable domain (rest looked up from reference TRBV7-3 and TRBJ2-1): GAGVSQTPSNKVTEKGKYVELRCDPISGHTALYWYRQSLGQGPEFLIYFQGTGAADDSGLPNDRFFAVRPEGSVSTLKIQRTERGDSAVYLCASSSPLAASNEQFFGPGTRLTVL.

The chain carries TRBV13 and TRBJ1-4; possible D gene TRBD1, 6 bases. Trimming removed 5 bases at V and 8 bases at J, with 18 bases between. Germline values: CDR1 PRHDT, CDR2 FYEKMQ (reference sequence). The CDR3 length is 15 residues. DNA of the CDR3: TGTGCCAGCAGCACGGTGGACAGTGTGGACGAAAAACTGTTTTTT. It specifies CASSTVDSVDEKLFF.